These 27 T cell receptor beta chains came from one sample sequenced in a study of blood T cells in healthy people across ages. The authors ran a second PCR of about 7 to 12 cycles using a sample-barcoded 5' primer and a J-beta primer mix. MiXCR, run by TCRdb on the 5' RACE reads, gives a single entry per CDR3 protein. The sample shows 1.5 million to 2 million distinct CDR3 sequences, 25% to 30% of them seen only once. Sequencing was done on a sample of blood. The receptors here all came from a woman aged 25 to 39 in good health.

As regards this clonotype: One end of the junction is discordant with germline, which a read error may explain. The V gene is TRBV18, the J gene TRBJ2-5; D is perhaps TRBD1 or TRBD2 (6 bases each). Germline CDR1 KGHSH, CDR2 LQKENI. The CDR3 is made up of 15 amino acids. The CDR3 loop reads CASAPGGGTQETRYF. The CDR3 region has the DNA TGTGCCAGCGCACCCGGAGGGGGGACGCAAGAGACCCGGTACTTC.

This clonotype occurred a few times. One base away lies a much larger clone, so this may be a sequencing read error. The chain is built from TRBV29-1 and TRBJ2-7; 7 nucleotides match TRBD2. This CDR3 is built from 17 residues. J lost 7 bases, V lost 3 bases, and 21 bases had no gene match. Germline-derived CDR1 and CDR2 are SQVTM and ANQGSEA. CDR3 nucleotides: TGCAGCGTTGACTTTCTAGCGTCTAGCGGATCCTACAATGAGCAGTACTTC. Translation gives CSVDFLASSGSYNEQYF.

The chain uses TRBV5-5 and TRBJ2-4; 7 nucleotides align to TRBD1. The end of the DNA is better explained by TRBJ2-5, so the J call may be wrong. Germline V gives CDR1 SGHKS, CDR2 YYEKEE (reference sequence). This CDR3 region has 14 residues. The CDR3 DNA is TGTGCCAGCAGCTTCCCGACAGGGAAAGAGACCCAGTACTTC. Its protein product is CASSFPTGKETQYF.

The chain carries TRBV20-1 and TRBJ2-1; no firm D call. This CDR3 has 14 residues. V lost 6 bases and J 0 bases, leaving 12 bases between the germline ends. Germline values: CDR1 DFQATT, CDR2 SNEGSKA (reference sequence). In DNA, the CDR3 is TGCAGTGCCGCCTCACCCAGCTCCTACAATGAGCAGTTCTTC. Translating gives CSAASPSSYNEQFF.

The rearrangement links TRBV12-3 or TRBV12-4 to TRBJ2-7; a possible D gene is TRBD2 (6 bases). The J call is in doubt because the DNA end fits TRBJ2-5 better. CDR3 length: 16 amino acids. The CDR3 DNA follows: TGTGCCAGCAGTTTTGGAGGGGCCAACCCAAAAGAGACCCAGTACTTC. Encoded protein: CASSFGGANPKETQYF.

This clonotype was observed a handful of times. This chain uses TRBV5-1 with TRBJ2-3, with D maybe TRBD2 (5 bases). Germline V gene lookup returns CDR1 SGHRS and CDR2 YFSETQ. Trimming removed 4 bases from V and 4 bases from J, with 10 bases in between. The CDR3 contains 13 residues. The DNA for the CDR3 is TGCGCCAGCAGCAACCTAGCCGCAGATACGCAGTATTTT. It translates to CASSNLAADTQYF.

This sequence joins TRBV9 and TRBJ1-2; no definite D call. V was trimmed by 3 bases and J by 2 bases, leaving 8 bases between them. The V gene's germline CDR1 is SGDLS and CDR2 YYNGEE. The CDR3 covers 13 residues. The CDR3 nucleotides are TGTGCCAGCAGCGACCGACAAAACTATGGCTACACCTTC. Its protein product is CASSDRQNYGYTF.

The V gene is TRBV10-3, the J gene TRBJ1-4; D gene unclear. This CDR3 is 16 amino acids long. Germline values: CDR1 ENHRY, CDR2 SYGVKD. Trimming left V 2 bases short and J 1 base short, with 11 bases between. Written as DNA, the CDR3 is TGTGCCATCAGTGAGCTTCCCGGCCTAACTAATGAAAAACTGTTTTTT. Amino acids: CAISELPGLTNEKLFF.

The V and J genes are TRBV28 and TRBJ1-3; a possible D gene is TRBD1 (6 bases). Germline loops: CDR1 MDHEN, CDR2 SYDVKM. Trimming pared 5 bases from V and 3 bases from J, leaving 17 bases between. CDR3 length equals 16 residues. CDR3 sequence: CASSPPTGVVGNTIYF. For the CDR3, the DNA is TGTGCCAGCAGTCCCCCGACAGGCGTAGTTGGAAACACCATATATTTT.

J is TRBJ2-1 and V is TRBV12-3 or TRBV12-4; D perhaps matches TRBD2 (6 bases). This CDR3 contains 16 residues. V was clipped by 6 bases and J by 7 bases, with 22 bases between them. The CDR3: CASSRVGGISRNEQFF. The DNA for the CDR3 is TGTGCCAGCAGCCGGGTGGGCGGGATCAGTAGGAATGAGCAGTTCTTC.

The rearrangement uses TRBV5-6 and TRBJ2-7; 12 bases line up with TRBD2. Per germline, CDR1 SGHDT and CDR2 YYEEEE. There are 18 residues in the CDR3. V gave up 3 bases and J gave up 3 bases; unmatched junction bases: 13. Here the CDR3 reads CASSSRTSGISRGYEQYF. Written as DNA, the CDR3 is TGTGCCAGCAGCTCGAGGACTAGCGGGATCAGCAGGGGCTACGAGCAGTACTTC. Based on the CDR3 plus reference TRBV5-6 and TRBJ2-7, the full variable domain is DAGVTQSPTHLIKTRGQQVTLRCSPKSGHDTVSWYQQALGQGPQFIFQYYEEEERQRGNFPDRFSGHQFPNYSSELNVNALLLGDSALYLCASSSRTSGISRGYEQYFGPGTRLTVT.

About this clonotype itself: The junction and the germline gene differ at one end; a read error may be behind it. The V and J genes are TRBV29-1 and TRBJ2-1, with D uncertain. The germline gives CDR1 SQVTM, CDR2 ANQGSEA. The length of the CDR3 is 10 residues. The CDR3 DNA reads TGCAGCGTTGGAAATAATGGGCAGTTCTTC. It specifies CSVGNNGQFF.

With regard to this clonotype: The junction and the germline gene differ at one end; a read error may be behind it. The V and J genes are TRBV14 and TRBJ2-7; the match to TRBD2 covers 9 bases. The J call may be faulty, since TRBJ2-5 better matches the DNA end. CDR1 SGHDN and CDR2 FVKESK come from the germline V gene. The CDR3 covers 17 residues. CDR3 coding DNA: TGTACCAGCAGCCTAAACCCGCTAGCGGGGCCCCAAGAGACCCAGTACTTC. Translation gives CTSSLNPLAGPQETQYF.

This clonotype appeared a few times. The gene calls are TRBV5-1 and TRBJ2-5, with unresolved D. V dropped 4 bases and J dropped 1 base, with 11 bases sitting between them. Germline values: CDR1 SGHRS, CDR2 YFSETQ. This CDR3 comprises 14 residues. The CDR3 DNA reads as TGCGCCAGCAGCCCTGACATCGTCCAAGAGACCCAGTACTTC. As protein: CASSPDIVQETQYF.

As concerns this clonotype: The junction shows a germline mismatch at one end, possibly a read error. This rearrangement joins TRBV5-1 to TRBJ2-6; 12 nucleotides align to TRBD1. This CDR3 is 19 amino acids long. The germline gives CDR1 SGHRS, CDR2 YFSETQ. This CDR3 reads CASSLLKGQGASGANVRTF. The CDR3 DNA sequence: TGCGCCAGCAGCTTGTTGAAGGGACAGGGGGCATCTGGGGCCAACGTCCGGACTTTC.

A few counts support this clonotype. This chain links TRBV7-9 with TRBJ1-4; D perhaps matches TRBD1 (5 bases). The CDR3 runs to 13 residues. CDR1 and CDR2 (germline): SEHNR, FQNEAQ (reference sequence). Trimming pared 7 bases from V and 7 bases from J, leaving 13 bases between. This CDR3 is CASTETGTEKLFF. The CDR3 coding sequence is TGTGCCAGCACAGAAACGGGGACTGAAAAACTGTTTTTT.

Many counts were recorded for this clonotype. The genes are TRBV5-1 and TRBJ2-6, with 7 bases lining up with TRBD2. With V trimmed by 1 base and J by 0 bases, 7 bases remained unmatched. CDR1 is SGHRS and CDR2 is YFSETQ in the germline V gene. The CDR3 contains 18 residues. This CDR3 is CASSLPREGFSGANVLTF. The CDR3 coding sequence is TGCGCCAGCAGCTTGCCCAGGGAGGGCTTCTCTGGGGCCAACGTCCTGACTTTC.

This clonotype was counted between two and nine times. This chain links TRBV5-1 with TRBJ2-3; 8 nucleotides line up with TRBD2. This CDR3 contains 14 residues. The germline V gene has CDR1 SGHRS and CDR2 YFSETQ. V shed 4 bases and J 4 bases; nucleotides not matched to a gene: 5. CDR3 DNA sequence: TGCGCCAGCAGCCGGGGGGGACTCGCAGATACGCAGTATTTT. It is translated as CASSRGGLADTQYF.

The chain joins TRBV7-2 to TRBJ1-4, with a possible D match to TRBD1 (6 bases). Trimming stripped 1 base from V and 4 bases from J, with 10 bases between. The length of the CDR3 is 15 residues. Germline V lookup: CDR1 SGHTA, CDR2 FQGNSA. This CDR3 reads CASSLGTRGNEKLFF. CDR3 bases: TGTGCCAGCAGCTTAGGAACCAGGGGTAATGAAAAACTGTTTTTT.

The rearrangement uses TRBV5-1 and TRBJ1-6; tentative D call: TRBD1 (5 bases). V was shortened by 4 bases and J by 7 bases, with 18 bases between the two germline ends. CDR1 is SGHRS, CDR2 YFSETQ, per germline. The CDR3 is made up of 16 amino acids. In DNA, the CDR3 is TGCGCCAGCAGCCGGGAGGGCAGGGTGGAGAATTCACCCCTCCACTTT. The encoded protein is CASSREGRVENSPLHF.

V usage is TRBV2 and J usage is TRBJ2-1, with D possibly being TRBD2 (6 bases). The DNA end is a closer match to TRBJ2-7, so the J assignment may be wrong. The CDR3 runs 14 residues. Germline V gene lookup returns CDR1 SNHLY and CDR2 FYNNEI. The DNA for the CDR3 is TGTGCCAGGGGAAGGGAGGAGGGCTACAATGAGCAGTACTTC. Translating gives CARGREEGYNEQYF.

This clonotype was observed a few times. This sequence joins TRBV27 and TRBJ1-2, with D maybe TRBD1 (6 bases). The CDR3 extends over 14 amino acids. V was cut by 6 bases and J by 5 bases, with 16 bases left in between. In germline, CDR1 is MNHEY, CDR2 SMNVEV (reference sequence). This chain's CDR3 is CASRKDRNTYGYTF. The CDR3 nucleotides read TGTGCCAGCAGAAAGGACAGAAACACGTATGGCTACACCTTC.

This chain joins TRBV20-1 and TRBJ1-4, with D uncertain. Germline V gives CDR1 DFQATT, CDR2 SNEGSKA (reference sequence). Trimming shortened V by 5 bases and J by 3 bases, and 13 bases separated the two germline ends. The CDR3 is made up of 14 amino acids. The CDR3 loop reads CSASFNQANEKLFF. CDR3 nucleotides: TGCAGTGCTTCTTTCAACCAGGCTAATGAAAAACTGTTTTTT.

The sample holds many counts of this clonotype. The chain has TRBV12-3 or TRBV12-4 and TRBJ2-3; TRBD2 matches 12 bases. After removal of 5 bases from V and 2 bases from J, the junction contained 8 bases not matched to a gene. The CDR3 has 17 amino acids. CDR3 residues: CASSGTSGPRATDTQYF. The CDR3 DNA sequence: TGTGCCAGCAGTGGGACTAGCGGGCCTCGGGCCACAGATACGCAGTATTTT.

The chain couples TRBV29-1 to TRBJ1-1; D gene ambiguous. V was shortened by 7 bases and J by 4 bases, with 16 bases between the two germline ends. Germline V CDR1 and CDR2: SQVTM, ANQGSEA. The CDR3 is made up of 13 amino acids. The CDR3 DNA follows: TGCAGCGGCACCATCTCAGGTGGCACTGAAGCTTTCTTT. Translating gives CSGTISGGTEAFF.

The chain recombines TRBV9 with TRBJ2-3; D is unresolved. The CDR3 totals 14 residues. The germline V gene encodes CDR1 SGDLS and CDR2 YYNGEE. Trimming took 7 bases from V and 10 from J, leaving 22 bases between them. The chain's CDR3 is CASVPTAKADAQYF. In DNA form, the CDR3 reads TGTGCCAGCGTTCCGACCGCTAAGGCGGATGCGCAGTATTTT. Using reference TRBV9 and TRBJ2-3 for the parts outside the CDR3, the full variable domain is DSGVTQTPKHLITATGQRVTLRCSPRSGDLSVYWYQQSLDQGLQFLIQYYNGEERAKGNILERFSAQQFPDLHSELNLSSLELGDSALYFCASVPTAKADAQYFGPGTRLTVL.

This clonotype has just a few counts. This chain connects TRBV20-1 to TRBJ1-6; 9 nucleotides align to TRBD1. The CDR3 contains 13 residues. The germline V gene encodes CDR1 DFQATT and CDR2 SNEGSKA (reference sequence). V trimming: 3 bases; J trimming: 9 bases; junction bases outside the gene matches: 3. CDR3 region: CSARGQGISPLHF. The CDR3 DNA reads TGCAGTGCTAGGGGACAGGGTATTTCACCCCTCCACTTT.